Listed below are T cell receptor beta chains from one sample, sequenced in a study of CD8+ T cells in alopecia areata. Profiling relied on immunoSEQ multiplex PCR, and the TCRdb table lists in-frame clones only, not all of them. Here the sample spans under 70,000 clones, approximately 60% being singletons. The input for sequencing was CD8+ T cells sorted from blood, taken at week 0. The receptors stem from a human donor with alopecia areata. CDR3s include the opening cysteine and the closing phenylalanine or tryptophan. Fields, in order: clone size, V gene, J gene, D gene, CDR3 protein, CDR3 DNA. The D gene is left open where the match is weak. Where a row states a size, it is once, few, many or the class of an expanded clone; other rows omit it.

few	TRBV27	TRBJ2-1	NA	CASSPKTGLSYNEQFF	TGTGCCAGCAGTCCTAAGACAGGTCTTTCCTACAATGAGCAGTTCTTC
NA	TRBV7-9	TRBJ1-6	TRBD1	CASRTQGAYNSPLHF	TGTGCCAGCAGGACACAGGGGGCTTATAATTCACCCCTCCACTTT
NA	TRBV7-6	TRBJ2-7	NA	CASSLGGASYEQYF	TGTGCCAGCAGCTTAGGGGGGGCCTCCTACGAGCAGTACTTC
few	TRBV30	TRBJ2-7	NA	CAWRLRDGFYEQYF	TGTGCCTGGAGGCTCCGGGACGGCTTCTACGAGCAGTACTTC
NA	TRBV29-1	TRBJ2-7	NA	CSVAQAQAQPYVQYF	TGCAGCGTTGCCCAAGCACAGGCCCAGCCGTATGTGCAGTACTTC
NA	TRBV5-1	TRBJ2-7	TRBD1	CASSPGQGLADYEQYF	TGCGCCAGCAGCCCGGGACAGGGTTTGGCGGACTACGAGCAGTACTTC
NA	TRBV2	TRBJ1-1	TRBD1	CASSEVGQGDTEAFF	TGTGCCAGCAGTGAAGTGGGGCAGGGGGACACTGAAGCTTTCTTT
NA	TRBV5-1	TRBJ2-7	NA	CASSAGSYEQYF	TGCGCCAGCAGCGCAGGGAGCTACGAGCAGTACTTC
NA	TRBV4-2	TRBJ2-5	NA	CASSQGGVETQYF	TGTGCCAGCAGCCAGGGCGGGGTCGAGACCCAGTACTTC
NA	TRBV4-1	TRBJ2-7	TRBD2	CASSHLAGTSGIYEQYF	TGCGCCAGCAGCCATTTAGCCGGGACTAGCGGGATTTACGAGCAGTACTTC
NA	TRBV27	TRBJ2-5	NA	CASGIGLETQYF	TGTGCCAGCGGGATAGGGCTGGAGACCCAGTACTTC
few	TRBV4-1	TRBJ2-7	NA	CASSLGHGEAYEQYF	TGCGCCAGCAGCCTGGGACACGGGGAAGCCTACGAGCAGTACTTC
few	TRBV7-3	TRBJ2-3	TRBD2	CASSVTSGGTDTQYF	TGTGCCAGCAGCGTTACTAGCGGGGGGACAGATACGCAGTATTTT
NA	TRBV7-7	TRBJ2-5	TRBD1	CASSLRTGQETQYF	TGTGCCAGCAGCTTAAGGACAGGACAAGAGACCCAGTACTTC
NA	TRBV4-1	TRBJ1-1	NA	CASSQGRGNTEAFF	TGCGCCAGCAGCCAAGGCAGGGGGAACACTGAAGCTTTCTTT
NA	TRBV30	TRBJ1-4	TRBD1	CAWGTGTGFEKLFF	TGTGCCTGGGGGACCGGGACAGGGTTTGAAAAACTGTTTTTT
once	TRBV7-9	TRBJ2-7	TRBD1	CASGLGTGFYEQYF	TGTGCCAGCGGGCTGGGGACAGGGTTCTACGAGCAGTACTTC
NA	TRBV6-5	TRBJ2-5	TRBD1	CASSRTGYQETQYF	TGTGCCAGCAGCCGGACAGGGTACCAAGAGACCCAGTACTTC
NA	TRBV9	TRBJ2-2	NA	CASSGMTGELFF	TGTGCCAGCAGCGGGATGACCGGGGAGCTGTTTTTT
NA	TRBV28	TRBJ2-1	TRBD2	CASSPGLAGVDEQFF	TGTGCCAGCAGTCCCGGACTAGCGGGAGTTGATGAGCAGTTCTTC
NA	TRBV28	TRBJ2-7	TRBD2	CASSRTRGSYEQYF	TGTGCCAGCAGTCGGACTAGGGGTTCCTACGAGCAGTACTTC
NA	TRBV29-1	TRBJ2-1	TRBD2	CSVEGLAGGFDEQFF	TGCAGCGTTGAGGGACTAGCGGGAGGTTTCGATGAGCAGTTCTTC
once	TRBV6-5	TRBJ2-6	NA	CASSYLSGGANVLTF	TGTGCCAGCAGTTATCTATCGGGTGGGGCCAACGTCCTGACTTTC
few	TRBV4-1	TRBJ2-1	NA	CASSQFSPNEQFF	TGCGCCAGCAGCCAGTTTTCTCCCAATGAGCAGTTCTTC
NA	TRBV6-5	TRBJ1-2	NA	CASSYSSLYGYTF	TGTGCCAGCAGTTACAGCTCCCTCTATGGCTACACCTTC
NA	TRBV4-1	TRBJ2-5	NA	CASSGTGNYQETQYF	TGCGCCAGCAGCGGTACGGGGAACTACCAAGAGACCCAGTACTTC
NA	TRBV25-1	TRBJ1-1	NA	CASSEYIGPTNTEAFF	TGTGCCAGCAGTGAATACATAGGGCCCACGAACACTGAAGCTTTCTTT
NA	TRBV29-1	TRBJ2-7	TRBD2	CSVVGSGDAYEQYF	TGCAGCGTTGTGGGTAGCGGGGATGCCTACGAGCAGTACTTC
few	TRBV30	TRBJ2-1	TRBD2	CASAKSGLAGGNEQFF	TGTGCCTCCGCGAAATCGGGACTAGCGGGAGGGAACGAGCAGTTCTTC
few	TRBV7-8	TRBJ2-1	NA	CASSFGWNEQFF	TGTGCCAGCAGCTTCGGGTGGAATGAGCAGTTCTTC
NA	TRBV4-2	TRBJ2-2	NA	CASSQRSVPGELFF	TGTGCCAGCAGCCAAAGGTCGGTTCCCGGGGAGCTGTTTTTT
many	TRBV27	TRBJ2-1	NA	CASSLLGAVGTQFF	TGTGCCAGCAGTTTACTCGGGGCCGTAGGGACGCAGTTCTTC